The 3 T cell receptor beta chains below were found in one sample sequenced in a study of metastatic and nonmetastatic thyroid tumors. TCRdb re-processed the PCR reads through MiXCR. The sample shows about 15,000 clones, roughly 24% of them seen only once. Thyroid surgery was performed in patients who had received no treatment beforehand. The sequencing input was adjacent normal tissue. These receptors originate from a female donor with papillary thyroid cancer or a benign thyroid nodule (not recorded which). Some clones in this sample may be carry-over from other donors' samples.

This chain links TRBV27 with TRBJ1-6; D not resolved. The V gene lost 1 base and the J gene lost 0 bases, with 4 bases spanning the gap. The germline gives CDR1 MNHEY, CDR2 SMNVEV (reference sequence). There are 15 residues in the CDR3. The CDR3 DNA is TGTGCCAGCAGTTTATGGGCCTCCTATAATTCACCCCTCCACTTT. Translating gives CASSLWASYNSPLHF.

The chain employs TRBV2 and TRBJ2-7; no clear D gene. Deletions cut 3 bases from V and 4 bases from J, with 7 bases between. CDR1 is SNHLY, CDR2 FYNNEI, per germline. The CDR3 length is 12 residues. Written as DNA, the CDR3 is TGTGCCAGCAGTGACGTCCCGTACGAGCAGTACTTC. It codes for CASSDVPYEQYF.

This clone was counted between two and nine times. The CDR3 region is CASSLLAGVGETQYF. The CDR3 DNA reads as TGTGCCAGTAGCCTCTTAGCGGGAGTCGGGGAGACCCAGTACTTC. The rearrangement links TRBV19 to TRBJ2-5; 9 bases match TRBD2. The CDR3 is 15 amino acids. The junction had 10 bases not matched to a gene; V was cut back by 6 bases and J by 5 bases. CDR1 LNHDA and CDR2 SQIVND come from the germline V gene (reference sequence). The whole variable domain, filled in from reference TRBV19 and TRBJ2-5, reads DGGITQSPKYLFRKEGQNVTLSCEQNLNHDAMYWYRQDPGQGLRLIYYSQIVNDFQKGDIAEGYSVSREKKESFPLTVTSAQKNPTAFYLCASSLLAGVGETQYFGPGTRLLVL.